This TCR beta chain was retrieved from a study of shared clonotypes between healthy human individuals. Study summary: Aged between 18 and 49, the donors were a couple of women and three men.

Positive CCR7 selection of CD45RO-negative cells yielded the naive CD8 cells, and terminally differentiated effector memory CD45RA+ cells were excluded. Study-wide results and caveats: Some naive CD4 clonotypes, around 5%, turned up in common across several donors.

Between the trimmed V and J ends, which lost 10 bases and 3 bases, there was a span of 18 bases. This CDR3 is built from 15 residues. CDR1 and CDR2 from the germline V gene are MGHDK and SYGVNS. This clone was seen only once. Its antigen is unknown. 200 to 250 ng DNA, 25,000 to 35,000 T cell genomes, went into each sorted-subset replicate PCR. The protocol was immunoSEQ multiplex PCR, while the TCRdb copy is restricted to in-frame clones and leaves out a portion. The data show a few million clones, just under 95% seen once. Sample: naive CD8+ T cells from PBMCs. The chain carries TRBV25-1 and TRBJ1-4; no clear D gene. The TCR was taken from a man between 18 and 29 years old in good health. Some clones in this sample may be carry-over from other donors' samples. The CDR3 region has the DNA TGTGCCACTCCTCCTAAGATCATGGCTAATGAAAAACTGTTTTTT. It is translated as CATPPKIMANEKLFF.